Reported below is one TCR beta chain. This specimen belongs to a study of blood T cell repertoires in COVID-19. As for the study in general: Researchers got acute and convalescent COVID-19 samples from the United States, Italy and Spain. Sources were T cells, B-cell-depleted T cells, or PBMCs; the material itself was cDNA or gDNA.

The authors' processing: Estimates of nucleated cell counts were drawn from the amplification of reference gene primers. This table comes from immunoSEQ multiplex PCR, and its TCRdb copy is limited to in-frame clones, with some not included. Clone size and the V and J calls come from that table; the DNA yielded D and trimming. This sample has about 310,000 clones, with around 90% found just once. V lost 6 bases and J 6 bases, leaving 12 bases between the germline ends. The CDR3 is 13 amino acids. The germline V gene has CDR1 LNHDA and CDR2 SQIVND (reference sequence). Sequencing input: peripheral blood. The genes are TRBV19 and TRBJ1-5, with a weak D call TRBD1 (6 bases). The sequence was obtained from a man aged 45-60 years with active or convalescent COVID-19. Here the CDR3 reads CASSAGVRQPQHF. CDR3 bases: TGTGCCAGTAGCGCAGGGGTTCGTCAGCCCCAGCATTTT. The complete variable domain, with remaining parts taken from reference TRBV19 and TRBJ1-5, reads DGGITQSPKYLFRKEGQNVTLSCEQNLNHDAMYWYRQDPGQGLRLIYYSQIVNDFQKGDIAEGYSVSREKKESFPLTVTSAQKNPTAFYLCASSAGVRQPQHFGDGTRLSIL.